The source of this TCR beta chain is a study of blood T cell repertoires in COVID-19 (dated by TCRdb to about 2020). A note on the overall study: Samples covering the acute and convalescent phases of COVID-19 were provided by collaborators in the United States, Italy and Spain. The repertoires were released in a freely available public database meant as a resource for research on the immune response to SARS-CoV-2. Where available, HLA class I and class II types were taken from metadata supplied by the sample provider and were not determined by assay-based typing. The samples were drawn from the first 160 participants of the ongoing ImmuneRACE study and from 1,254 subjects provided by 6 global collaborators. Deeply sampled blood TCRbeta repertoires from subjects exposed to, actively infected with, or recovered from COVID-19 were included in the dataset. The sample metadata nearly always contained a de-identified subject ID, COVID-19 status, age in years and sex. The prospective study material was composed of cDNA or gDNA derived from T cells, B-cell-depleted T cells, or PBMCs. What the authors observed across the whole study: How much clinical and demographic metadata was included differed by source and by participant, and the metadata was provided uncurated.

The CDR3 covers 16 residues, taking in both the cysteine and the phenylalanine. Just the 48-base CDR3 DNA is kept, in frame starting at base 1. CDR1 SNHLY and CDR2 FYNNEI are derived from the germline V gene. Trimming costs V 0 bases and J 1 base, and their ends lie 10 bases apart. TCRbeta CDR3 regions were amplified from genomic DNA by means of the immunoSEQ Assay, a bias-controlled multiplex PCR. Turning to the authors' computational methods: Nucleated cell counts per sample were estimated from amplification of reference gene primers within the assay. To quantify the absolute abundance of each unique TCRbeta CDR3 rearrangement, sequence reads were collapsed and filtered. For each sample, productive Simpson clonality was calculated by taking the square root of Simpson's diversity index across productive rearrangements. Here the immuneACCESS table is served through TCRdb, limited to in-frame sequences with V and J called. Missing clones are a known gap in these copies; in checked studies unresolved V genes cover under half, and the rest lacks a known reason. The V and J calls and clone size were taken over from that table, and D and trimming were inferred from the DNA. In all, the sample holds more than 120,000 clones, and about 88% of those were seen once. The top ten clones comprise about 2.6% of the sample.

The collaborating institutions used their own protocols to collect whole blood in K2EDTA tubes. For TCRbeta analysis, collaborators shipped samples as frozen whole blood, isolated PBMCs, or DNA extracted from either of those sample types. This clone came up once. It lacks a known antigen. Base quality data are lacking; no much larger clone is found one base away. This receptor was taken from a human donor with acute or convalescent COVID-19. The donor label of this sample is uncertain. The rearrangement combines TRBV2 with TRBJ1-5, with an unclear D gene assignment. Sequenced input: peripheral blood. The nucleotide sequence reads TGTGCCAGCAGTGAAGCCCTACCTTCCAGCAATCAGCCCCAGCATTTT. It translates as CASSEALPSSNQPQHF. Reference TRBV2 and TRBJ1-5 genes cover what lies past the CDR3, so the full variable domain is EPEVTQTPSHQVTQMGQEVILRCVPISNHLYFYWYRQILGQKVEFLVSFYNNEISEKSEIFDDQFSVERPDGSNFTLKIRSTKLEDSAMYFCASSEALPSSNQPQHFGDGTRLSIL.